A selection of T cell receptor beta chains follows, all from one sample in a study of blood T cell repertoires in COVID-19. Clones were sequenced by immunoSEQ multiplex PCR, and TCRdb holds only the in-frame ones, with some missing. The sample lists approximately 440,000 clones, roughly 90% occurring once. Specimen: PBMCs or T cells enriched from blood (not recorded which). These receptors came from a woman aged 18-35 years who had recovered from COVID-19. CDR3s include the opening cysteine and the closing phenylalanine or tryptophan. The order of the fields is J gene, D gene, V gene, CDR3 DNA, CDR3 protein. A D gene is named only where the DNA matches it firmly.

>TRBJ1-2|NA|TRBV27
TGTGCCAGCAGCCCGGGGGGGACTAACTATGGCTACACCTTC
CASSPGGTNYGYTF
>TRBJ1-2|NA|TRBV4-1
TGCGCCAGCAGCCAAGTTGGGGCGCAGGGGAGTTATGGCTACACCTTC
CASSQVGAQGSYGYTF
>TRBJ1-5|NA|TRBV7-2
TGTGCCAGCAGCTTCACAGGGCTAGCTAATCAGCCCCAGCATTTT
CASSFTGLANQPQHF
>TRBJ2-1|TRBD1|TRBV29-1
TGCAGCGGGTCGGGACAGGGAACGAATGAGCAGTTCTTC
CSGSGQGTNEQFF
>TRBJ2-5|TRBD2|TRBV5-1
TGCGCCAGCAGCCCCTCGACTAGCGGACAAGAGACCCAGTACTTC
CASSPSTSGQETQYF
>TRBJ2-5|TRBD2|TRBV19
TGTGCCAGTAGTTTCAGGACTAGCGGGGGCTCCGAGAGGGAGACCCAGTACTTC
CASSFRTSGGSERETQYF
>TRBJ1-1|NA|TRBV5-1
TGCGCCAGCAGCTTTTCCGACACCCACACTGAAGCTTTCTTT
CASSFSDTHTEAFF
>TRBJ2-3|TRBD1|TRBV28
TGTGCCAGCAGTTTTCCTATCCGTCAAGAAGGGACAGGGGATACTTTTGCTAGCACAGATACGCAGTATTTT
CASSFPIRQEGTGDTFASTDTQYF
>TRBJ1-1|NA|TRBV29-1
TGCAGCGTAACAGGGCCGAACACTGAAGCTTTCTTT
CSVTGPNTEAFF
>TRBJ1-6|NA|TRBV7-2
TGTGCCAGCAGCTCGGGAATAACTCATAATTCACCCCTCCACTTT
CASSSGITHNSPLHF
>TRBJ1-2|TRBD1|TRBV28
TGTGCCAGCAGTCCCCCTGACAGGGGACAGGGGGGCTACACCTTC
CASSPPDRGQGGYTF
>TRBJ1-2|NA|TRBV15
TGTGCCACCAGCGACAGGACTTTGGGTGGCTACACCTTC
CATSDRTLGGYTF
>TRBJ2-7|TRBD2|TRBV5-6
TGTGCCAGCAGCACACGACTAGCGGGGAAGTTTTACGAGCAGTACTTC
CASSTRLAGKFYEQYF
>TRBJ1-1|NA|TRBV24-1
TGTGCCACCAGTGGTGGAGGCACTGAAGCTTTCTTT
CATSGGGTEAFF
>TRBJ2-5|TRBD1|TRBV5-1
TGCGCCAGCAGCTCCTTGGACAGGATCCAAGAGACCCAGTACTTC
CASSSLDRIQETQYF
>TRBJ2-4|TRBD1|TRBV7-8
TGTGCCAGTTCCAGGGACAGGGCCAAAAACATTCAGTACTTC
CASSRDRAKNIQYF
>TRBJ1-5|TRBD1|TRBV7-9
TGTGCCAGCAGCTCGGGACAGGGCAATCAGCCCCAGCATTTT
CASSSGQGNQPQHF
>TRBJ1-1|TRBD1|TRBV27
TGTGCCAGCAAAACAGGGGGCGCCTCTGAAGCTTTCTTT
CASKTGGASEAFF
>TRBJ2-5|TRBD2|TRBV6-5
TGTGCCGGGGCTCCGGCGGGGGGGAAAGAGACCCAGTACTTC
CAGAPAGGKETQYF
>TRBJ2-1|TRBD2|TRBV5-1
TGCGCCAGCAGCTTGGCGGGACTAAGGGAGAGTGAGCAGTTCTTC
CASSLAGLRESEQFF
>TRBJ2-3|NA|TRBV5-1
TGCGCCAGCAGCTTGACTAGCCAGGACACAGATACGCAGTATTTT
CASSLTSQDTDTQYF
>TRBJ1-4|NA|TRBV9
TGTGCCAGCAGCGTAGGGCAGGGAGAAAAACTGTTTTTT
CASSVGQGEKLFF
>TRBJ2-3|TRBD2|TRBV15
TGTGCCACCAGCAGAGATAGCGGGGGGCCCCTGGGCGAGGATACGCAGTATTTT
CATSRDSGGPLGEDTQYF
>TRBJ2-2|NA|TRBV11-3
TGTGCCAGCAGCGCCGCCGACGCCGGAGGTACCGGGGAGCTGTTTTTT
CASSAADAGGTGELFF